This T cell receptor (beta chain) was captured in a study of shared clonotypes between healthy human individuals. Overall study context: The donor pool was made up of two women and a few men aged 18 to 49. Three CD4 naive, three CD4 memory, two CD8 naive and one CD8 memory plate were used per donor.

This CDR3 comprises 12 residues. Germline V CDR1 and CDR2: SQVTM, ANQGSEA. The ends lost 2 bases at V and 11 bases at J; junction bases unmatched: 8. Measured with immunoSEQ multiplex PCR; TCRdb has only the in-frame clones, and not every one. The table records about 2.4 million clones, over 85% of them present only once. Study-wide findings and caveats: Read depth was anticipated to influence clonotype sharing among donors. Clonotypes shared by all four donors outscored non-shared clonotypes in generation probability.

About this clone: Its target is not known.

This TCR derives from a young man in good health. Some clones in this sample may be carry-over from other donors' samples. This chain uses TRBV29-1 with TRBJ1-1, with 7 bases lining up with TRBD1. Sequenced material: naive CD4+ T cells from PBMCs. Subset specified: CD45RA+ positively selected. CDR3 region: CSVESRGSVAFF. Written as DNA, the CDR3 is TGCAGCGTTGAAAGCAGGGGGTCCGTCGCTTTCTTT.